Below are 32 T cell receptor beta chains sequenced from a single sample in a study of shared clonotypes between healthy human individuals. CD45RO-negative CD8 cells positively selected for CCR7 made up the naive population, which excluded terminally differentiated effector memory CD45RA+ cells. This table comes from immunoSEQ multiplex PCR, and its TCRdb copy is limited to in-frame clones, with some not included. The data hold roughly 810,000 clones, with around 96% observed a single time. The sample taken for sequencing was naive CD8+ T cells sorted from blood. All receptors come from a young man in good health.

This clone has only one observation. This chain joins TRBV6-6 and TRBJ2-7; the D gene is possibly TRBD2 (5 bases). CDR1 is MNHNY and CDR2 is SVGAGI in the germline V gene (reference sequence). Trimming removed 5 bases from V and 0 bases from J, with 11 bases in between. The CDR3 consists of 14 residues. The CDR3, as DNA: TGTGCCAGCAGTAAAGCGGCATTCTCCTACGAGCAGTACTTC. Amino acids: CASSKAAFSYEQYF.

The chain joins TRBV2 to TRBJ2-5, with TRBD2 matching 11 bases. The CDR3 is 17 residues long. Germline-derived CDR1 and CDR2 are SNHLY and FYNNEI. V gave up 3 bases and J gave up 5 bases; unmatched junction bases: 11. The CDR3 spells CASSDSLAGGFDETQYF. In DNA, the CDR3 is TGTGCCAGCAGTGATAGCCTAGCGGGAGGATTTGATGAGACCCAGTACTTC. The variable domain in full, completed from reference TRBV2 and TRBJ2-5, reads EPEVTQTPSHQVTQMGQEVILRCVPISNHLYFYWYRQILGQKVEFLVSFYNNEISEKSEIFDDQFSVERPDGSNFTLKIRSTKLEDSAMYFCASSDSLAGGFDETQYFGPGTRLLVL.

In its sample, this clone was seen once. The chain links TRBV27 to TRBJ1-1, with D perhaps TRBD1 (6 bases). CDR3 length: 12 residues. CDR1 and CDR2 from the germline V gene are MNHEY and SMNVEV (reference sequence). V dropped 4 bases and J dropped 7 bases, with 10 bases sitting between them. CDR3: CASSSEDSEAFF. DNA of the CDR3: TGTGCCAGCAGTTCAGAGGACAGTGAAGCTTTCTTT.

The chain couples TRBV7-8 to TRBJ1-1; a weak D match, TRBD1 (6 bases). The CDR3 runs 17 residues. Between the trimmed V and J ends, which lost 1 base and 1 base, there was a span of 16 bases. CDR1 and CDR2 (germline): SGHVS, FQNEAQ. The CDR3 sequence: CASSLVLGGSGNTEAFF. The CDR3 bases are TGTGCCAGCAGCTTAGTTCTAGGGGGATCCGGGAACACTGAAGCTTTCTTT.

The chain carries TRBV29-1 and TRBJ1-1, with 9 bases aligning to TRBD1. The V gene's germline CDR1 is SQVTM and CDR2 ANQGSEA. The CDR3 totals 17 residues. J lost 5 bases, V lost 2 bases, and 15 bases had no gene match. CDR3 amino acids: CSVERVRTGVWGTEAFF. The CDR3 DNA is TGCAGCGTTGAAAGGGTTAGGACAGGGGTGTGGGGGACTGAAGCTTTCTTT.

V and J are TRBV2 and TRBJ1-3; 7 bases are a match to TRBD1. Per germline, CDR1 SNHLY and CDR2 FYNNEI. There are 18 residues in the CDR3. The V segment lost 6 bases and the J segment 0 bases; nucleotides outside the gene matches: 14. The chain's CDR3 is CASRQGIIDRPSGNTIYF. CDR3 nucleotides: TGTGCCAGCAGACAGGGGATTATTGATCGTCCCTCTGGAAACACCATATATTTT.

About this clone: Other DNA sequences in this specimen translate into the identical CDR3. The chain joins TRBV5-1 to TRBJ2-7; 8 bases are a match to TRBD1. Looked up from germline, CDR1 is SGHRS and CDR2 is YFSETQ. The CDR3 has 15 amino acids. After removal of 2 bases from V and 1 base from J, the junction contained 5 bases not matched to a gene. CDR3 nucleotide sequence: TGCGCCAGCAGCTTACGACAGGGGACGTCCTACGAGCAGTACTTC. Translated: CASSLRQGTSYEQYF.

The rearrangement uses TRBV14 and TRBJ2-7; TRBD2 might be the D (5 bases). The CDR3 is made up of 14 amino acids. The germline gives CDR1 SGHDN, CDR2 FVKESK. Trimming removed 1 base at V and 5 bases at J, with 12 bases between. CDR3 nucleotide sequence: TGTGCCAGCAGCCAAGTTCGGGGAACCCACGAGCAGTACTTC. Amino acid sequence: CASSQVRGTHEQYF.

The table lists this clone with a count of one. The CDR3 DNA follows: TGTGCCAGCAGTTACGGACAGGCTTCTTACAATGAGCAGTTCTTC. The encoded protein is CASSYGQASYNEQFF. The chain carries TRBV6-5 and TRBJ2-1; 7 bases are shared with TRBD1. The CDR3 sequence is 15 residues long. V trimming: 2 bases; J trimming: 4 bases; junction bases outside the gene matches: 5. The V gene's germline CDR1 is MNHEY and CDR2 SVGAGI.

This chain connects TRBV5-3 to TRBJ2-1; D is perhaps TRBD1 (6 bases). TRBV5-3 is sorted into the ORF group, with uncertain function. This CDR3 has 15 residues. Trimming removed 2 bases from V and 4 bases from J, with 13 bases in between. CDR3 nucleotides: TGTGCCAGAAGCTTCGACAGGACGCCATACAATGAGCAGTTCTTC. Its translation is CARSFDRTPYNEQFF.

The J gene is TRBJ1-4, the V gene TRBV11-2; D unclear. There are 13 residues in the CDR3. V lost 7 bases and J lost 8, with 14 bases in between. Germline CDR1 reads SGHAT; CDR2 reads FQNNGV. The CDR3 bases are TGTGCCAGCACCCCCGTGGTCGGGGAAAAACTGTTTTTT. It codes for CASTPVVGEKLFF.

V gene TRBV4-1 combines with J gene TRBJ2-3, with 10 bases fitting TRBD1. Per the germline V gene, CDR1 is MGHRA and CDR2 is YSYEKL. V gave up 4 bases and J gave up 3 bases; unmatched junction bases: 4. CDR3 length equals 15 residues. The CDR3 sequence is CASSPRDRGTDTQYF. The CDR3 region has the DNA TGCGCCAGCAGCCCACGGGACAGGGGTACAGATACGCAGTATTTT.

The rearrangement joins TRBV5-4 to TRBJ2-7; 10 bases map to TRBD1. The V gene's germline CDR1 is SGHNT and CDR2 YYREEE (reference sequence). The V and J ends lost 0 bases and 2 bases, in that order; junction bases with no gene match: 5. This CDR3 has 16 residues. The CDR3, as DNA: TGTGCCAGCAGCTTGGCCCCGGGACAGGGGCCCTACGAGCAGTACTTC. Protein sequence: CASSLAPGQGPYEQYF.

The chain combines TRBV7-9 with TRBJ2-1; D possibly corresponds to TRBD2 (6 bases). Trimming stripped 2 bases from V and 7 bases from J, with 18 bases between. CDR1 and CDR2 from the germline V gene are SEHNR and FQNEAQ (reference sequence). This CDR3 is built from 16 residues. In nucleotides, the CDR3 is TGTGCCAGCAGCTTATACGACGGGAGTGAGACGAATGAGCAGTTCTTC. It is translated as CASSLYDGSETNEQFF.

The gene calls are TRBV14 and TRBJ2-4; D remains unclear. CDR1 SGHDN and CDR2 FVKESK come from the germline V gene. V shed 1 base and J shed 9 bases, with 10 bases lying between them. This CDR3 comprises 13 residues. The CDR3 sequence: CASSQAGFGIQYF. In nucleotides, the CDR3 is TGTGCCAGCAGCCAAGCCGGCTTCGGCATTCAGTACTTC.

The chain joins TRBV27 to TRBJ2-2; tentatively, D is TRBD2 (5 bases). The V and J ends lost 3 bases and 1 base respectively, with 15 bases between them. The CDR3 runs 17 residues. The germline gives CDR1 MNHEY, CDR2 SMNVEV (reference sequence). The CDR3 loop is CASSFRVSEGNTGELFF. The DNA of the CDR3 is TGTGCCAGCAGTTTTCGGGTCTCCGAGGGGAACACCGGGGAGCTGTTTTTT.

J is TRBJ2-1 and V is TRBV7-8; tentatively, D is TRBD2 (6 bases). V was cut by 4 bases and J by 5 bases, with 18 bases left in between. Germline V lookup: CDR1 SGHVS, CDR2 FQNEAQ. This CDR3 region has 16 residues. The CDR3 region is CASSYQPAGGNNEQFF. The DNA for the CDR3 is TGTGCCAGCAGCTACCAGCCAGCTGGGGGGAACAATGAGCAGTTCTTC. The variable domain in full, with the rest retrieved from reference TRBV7-8 and TRBJ2-1, is GAGVSQSPRYKVAKRGQDVALRCDPISGHVSLFWYQQALGQGPEFLTYFQNEAQLDKSGLPSDRFFAERPEGSVSTLKIQRTQQEDSAVYLCASSYQPAGGNNEQFFGPGTRLTVL.

This chain connects TRBV14 to TRBJ2-3; D perhaps matches TRBD1 (6 bases). CDR1 and CDR2 (germline): SGHDN, FVKESK. The CDR3 is 14 residues long. V gave up 3 bases and J gave up 6 bases, with 13 bases separating them. The CDR3 loop is CASSHRGRPDTQYF. The CDR3, as DNA: TGTGCCAGCAGCCACAGGGGCCGTCCGGATACGCAGTATTTT.

The count of this clone is one. Distinct nucleotide sequences in the sample also encode this CDR3. The gene calls are TRBV7-9 and TRBJ1-1; TRBD1 matches at 7 bases. The V and J ends lost 5 bases and 0 bases, in that order; junction bases with no gene match: 6. This CDR3 region has 15 residues. Per the germline V gene, CDR1 is SEHNR and CDR2 is FQNEAQ (reference sequence). The CDR3: CASSPRDSLNTEAFF. The CDR3 DNA reads as TGTGCCAGCAGCCCTCGGGACAGCCTGAACACTGAAGCTTTCTTT.

Worth noting for this clone: One end of the junction varies from germline; a read error may be responsible. This chain links TRBV7-7 with TRBJ2-2, with TRBD2 as a possible D gene (6 bases). Germline-derived CDR1 and CDR2 are SSHAT and FNYEAQ (reference sequence). This CDR3 is 15 amino acids long. CDR3 region: CASSLRGKGTGGLFF. The CDR3 bases are TGTGCTAGCAGCTTGAGAGGGAAGGGCACCGGGGGGCTGTTTTTT.

The V and J genes are TRBV9 and TRBJ2-3, with TRBD1 matching over 7 bases. V trimming: 0 bases; J trimming: 9 bases; junction bases outside the gene matches: 10. CDR1 and CDR2 (germline): SGDLS, YYNGEE. The CDR3 contains 15 residues. DNA for the CDR3: TGTGCCAGCAGCGTAGGGACAGGCCAAAAAAGAACGCAGTATTTT. Its protein product is CASSVGTGQKRTQYF.

The rearrangement uses TRBV5-4 and TRBJ2-7, with no clear D. V was cut by 0 bases and J by 6 bases, with 7 bases left in between. The length of the CDR3 is 12 residues. Germline V gene data show CDR1 as SGHNT and CDR2 as YYREEE (reference sequence). CDR3 amino acids: CASSLGKGEQYF. CDR3 DNA: TGTGCCAGCAGCTTGGGAAAGGGCGAGCAGTACTTC.

The genes are TRBV6-6 and TRBJ2-1, with 10 bases aligning to TRBD2. J gave up 10 bases and V 2 bases, and 2 bases lay outside the gene matches. The CDR3 is made up of 13 amino acids. Germline V gives CDR1 MNHNY, CDR2 SVGAGI (reference sequence). CDR3 sequence: CASSYLAGEEQFF. The CDR3 DNA is TGTGCCAGCAGTTACCTAGCGGGAGAGGAGCAGTTCTTC.

This chain links TRBV27 with TRBJ2-7; D is ambiguous. CDR1 is MNHEY, CDR2 SMNVEV, per germline (reference sequence). With 5 bases removed from V and 0 bases from J, the gap between germline ends came to 11 bases. CDR3 size: 14 residues. CDR3 in DNA: TGTGCCAGCAGTCCCGGACGGAACTCCTACGAGCAGTACTTC. This encodes CASSPGRNSYEQYF.

The V call is TRBV10-2, the J call TRBJ1-2, with D unclear. Trimming took off 2 bases at V and 6 bases at J, with 16 bases between the two ends. The CDR3 runs 15 residues. Germline V CDR1 and CDR2: WSHSY, SAAADI. The CDR3: CASSEGGIHGDGYTF. The CDR3 DNA sequence: TGCGCCAGCAGTGAGGGAGGCATCCACGGAGATGGCTACACCTTC.

The chain employs TRBV7-6 and TRBJ1-5, with D uncertain. The germline V gene encodes CDR1 SGHVS and CDR2 FNYEAQ. The V end was cut by 5 bases, the J end by 6 bases, with 11 bases between. This CDR3 is built from 13 residues. CDR3 DNA: TGTGCCAGCAGCCTAGGAGGTGGTCAGCCCCAGCATTTT. Its protein product is CASSLGGGQPQHF.

This chain joins TRBV6-6 and TRBJ1-2; 11 bases agree with TRBD1. The CDR3 loop spans 14 amino acids. From germline, CDR1 is MNHNY and CDR2 SVGAGI (reference sequence). With 7 bases clipped from V and 7 bases from J, the junction kept 8 bases outside the gene matches. The CDR3 DNA reads TGTGCCAGCACACAGGACAGGGGGCTTTCTGGCTACACCTTC. It translates to CASTQDRGLSGYTF.

The V call is TRBV15, the J call TRBJ2-7; D gene ambiguous. This CDR3 spans 16 amino acids. The germline V gene has CDR1 LNHNV and CDR2 YYDKDF (reference sequence). Trimming cost V 1 base and J 5 bases, with 18 bases left between them. The DNA of the CDR3 is TGTGCCACCAGCAGAGGGGCGTTCCGGCGCAGCGACGAGCAGTACTTC. It translates to CATSRGAFRRSDEQYF.

This sequence joins TRBV4-1 and TRBJ1-2; 9 bases are a match to TRBD1. Looked up from germline, CDR1 is MGHRA and CDR2 is YSYEKL. Unmatched junction bases numbered 4, after V lost 3 bases and J lost 8 bases. The CDR3 length is 13 residues. CDR3 DNA sequence: TGCGCCAGCAGCCACACAGGGGGCGACGGCTACACCTTC. This translates into CASSHTGGDGYTF.

This chain uses TRBV2 with TRBJ2-1, with TRBD2 identical over 11 bases. Per germline, CDR1 SNHLY and CDR2 FYNNEI. The CDR3 is 15 amino acids. V lost 3 bases, J lost 4 bases, and 2 bases stayed unmatched. The DNA for the CDR3 is TGTGCCAGCAGTGAGGGACTAGCGGAGTACAATGAGCAGTTCTTC. Amino acids: CASSEGLAEYNEQFF.

The chain links TRBV13 to TRBJ2-1, with unresolved D. V shed 7 bases and J shed 6 bases, with 19 bases lying between them. Germline CDR1 PRHDT, CDR2 FYEKMQ (reference sequence). The CDR3 runs to 15 residues. CDR3 nucleotides: TGTGCCAGCACCCAGACCCCCGGGCGAGGCAATGAGCAGTTCTTC. This encodes CASTQTPGRGNEQFF.

The chain is built from TRBV5-1 and TRBJ2-7; 9 bases agree with TRBD1. Trimming at V came to 4 bases and at J to 1 base, leaving 12 bases not matched to a gene. CDR1 is SGHRS, CDR2 YFSETQ, per germline. The CDR3 is made up of 17 amino acids. CDR3 nucleotide sequence: TGCGCCAGCAGCGTTGGCCGCGGGACAGGGTTTTCCTACGAGCAGTACTTC. Its protein is CASSVGRGTGFSYEQYF.